Listed below are T cell receptor beta chains from one sample, sequenced in a study of T-cell memory formation after mild COVID-19. TCRdb itself ran the 5' RACE reads through MiXCR, one entry per CDR3 protein. The repertoire holds about 170,000 distinct CDR3 sequences, with roughly 13% as singletons. Sequencing used PBMCs or a T cell subset sorted from them (not recorded which). These receptors were taken from a young man who had mild COVID-19 (a few samples of this study predate the infection). Cell type and time point are not known. CDR3s leave out the opening cysteine and the closing phenylalanine or tryptophan. A D gene is named only where the DNA matches it firmly.

>-|TRBV5-1|TRBJ2-3
ASSLGLTAADTQY
>-|TRBV5-1|TRBJ2-5
ATSRGNTKETQY
>TRBD1|TRBV6-6|TRBJ1-5
ASSTRQGFSNQPQH
>TRBD2|TRBV12-3/TRBV12-4|TRBJ2-3
ASSSAVRQQAQRGISTDTQY
>-|TRBV6-2/TRBV6-3|TRBJ1-2
ASTPDSVFLRYT
>TRBD2|TRBV5-6|TRBJ2-5
ASSLVAGGSETQY
>-|TRBV2|TRBJ1-1
ASSDRGRDTEAF
>-|TRBV9|TRBJ2-6
ASTGDSGANVLT
>TRBD2|TRBV7-2|TRBJ2-3
ASSEASSGGSDTQY
>-|TRBV5-6|TRBJ2-1
ASSFGGRRYNEQF